Here is one TCR beta chain with its context. Germline V gene data show CDR1 as SGDLS and CDR2 as YYNGEE. The CDR3 is 13 amino acids. V dropped 2 bases and J dropped 3 bases, with 7 bases sitting between them. Original analysis: The authors estimated nucleated cell counts from reference gene primer amplification. The protocol was immunoSEQ multiplex PCR, while the TCRdb copy is restricted to in-frame clones and leaves out a portion. That table gives V, J and clone size, and the DNA gave D and trimming. The repertoire consists of a few hundred thousand clones, with over 75% occurring once and the leading ten covering roughly 3%. These data come from a study of blood T cell repertoires in COVID-19. As for the study in general: In each case, the material was cDNA or gDNA derived from T cells, B-cell-depleted T cells, or PBMCs.

The source is a woman under 30 in a cohort exposed to, infected with or recovered from COVID-19 (not recorded which). The specimen sequenced was PBMCs or T cells enriched from blood (not recorded which). The gene calls are TRBV9 and TRBJ2-3; D not resolved. Here the CDR3 reads CASSVTRTDTQYF. The CDR3 coding sequence is TGTGCCAGCAGCGTCACGAGAACAGATACGCAGTATTTT.